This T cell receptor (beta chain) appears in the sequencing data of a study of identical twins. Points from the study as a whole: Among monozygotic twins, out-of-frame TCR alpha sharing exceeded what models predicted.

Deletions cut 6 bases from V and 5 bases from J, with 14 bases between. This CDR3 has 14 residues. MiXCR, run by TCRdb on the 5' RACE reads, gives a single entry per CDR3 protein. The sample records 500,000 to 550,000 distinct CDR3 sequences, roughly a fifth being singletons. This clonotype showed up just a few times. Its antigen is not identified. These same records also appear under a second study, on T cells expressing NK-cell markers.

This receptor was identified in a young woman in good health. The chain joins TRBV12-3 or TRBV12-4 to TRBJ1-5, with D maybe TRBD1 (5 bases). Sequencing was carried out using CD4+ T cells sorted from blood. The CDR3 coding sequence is TGTGCCAGCAGCCCGGGGGAGTACGATCAGCCCCAGCATTTT. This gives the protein CASSPGEYDQPQHF.